The sequence of this T cell receptor (beta chain) was determined in a study of response to subunit inactivated influenza vaccine. Study results and caveats: The authors suggested that every seasonal influenza vaccination recruits few new T cells.

Trimming cost V 0 bases and J 1 base, with 16 bases left between them. Per the germline V gene, CDR1 is SGHRS and CDR2 is YFSETQ. The CDR3 runs 17 residues. TCRdb re-called the RT-PCR reads through MiXCR, storing one row per CDR3 protein. The sample includes more than 550,000 distinct CDR3 sequences, around 11% seen only once; the top ten take roughly 10%. About this clonotype itself: Antigen unknown.

This chain links TRBV5-1 with TRBJ1-2, with D possibly matching TRBD1 (6 bases). The TCR originated in a man in his forties or fifties who received an inactivated influenza vaccine. Here the sequenced sample was PBMCs from blood, taken on the day of vaccination. The CDR3 bases are TGCGCCAGCAGCTTGGATAGGGGGACGGTCGGTAACTATGGCTACACCTTC. Protein product: CASSLDRGTVGNYGYTF.